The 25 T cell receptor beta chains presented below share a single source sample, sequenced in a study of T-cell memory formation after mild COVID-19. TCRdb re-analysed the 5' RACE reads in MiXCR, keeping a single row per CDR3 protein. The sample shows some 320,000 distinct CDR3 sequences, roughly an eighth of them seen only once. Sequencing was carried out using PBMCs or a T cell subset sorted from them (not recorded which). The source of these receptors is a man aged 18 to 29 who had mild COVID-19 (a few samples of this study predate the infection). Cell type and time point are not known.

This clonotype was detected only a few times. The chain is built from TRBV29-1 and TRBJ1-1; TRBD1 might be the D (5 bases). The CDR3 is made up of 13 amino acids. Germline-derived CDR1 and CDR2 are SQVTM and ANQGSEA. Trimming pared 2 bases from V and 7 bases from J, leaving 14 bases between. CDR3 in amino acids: CSVEPGRGDEAFF. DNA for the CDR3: TGCAGCGTTGAACCGGGACGGGGGGATGAAGCTTTCTTT.

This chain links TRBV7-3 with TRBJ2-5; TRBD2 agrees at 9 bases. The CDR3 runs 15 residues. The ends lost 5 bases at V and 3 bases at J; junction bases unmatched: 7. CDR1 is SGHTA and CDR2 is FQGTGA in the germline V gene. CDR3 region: CASSTTGTSKETQYF. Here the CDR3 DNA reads TGTGCCAGCAGCACAACCGGGACTAGCAAAGAGACCCAGTACTTC.

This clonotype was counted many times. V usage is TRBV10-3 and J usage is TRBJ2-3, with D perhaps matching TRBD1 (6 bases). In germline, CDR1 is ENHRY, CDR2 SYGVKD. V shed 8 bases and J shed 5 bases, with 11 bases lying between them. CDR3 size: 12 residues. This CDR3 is CAIGQGRDTQYF. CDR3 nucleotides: TGTGCCATCGGCCAGGGGAGAGATACGCAGTATTTT.

The CDR3 sequence is CASSQDSTADYEQYF. CDR3 bases: TGCGCCAGCAGCCAAGATAGCACAGCCGACTACGAGCAGTACTTC. The rearrangement joins TRBV4-3 to TRBJ2-7, with unresolved D. V gave up 0 bases and J gave up 3 bases, with 12 bases separating them. This CDR3 has 15 amino acids. In germline, CDR1 is LGHNA, CDR2 YSLEER.

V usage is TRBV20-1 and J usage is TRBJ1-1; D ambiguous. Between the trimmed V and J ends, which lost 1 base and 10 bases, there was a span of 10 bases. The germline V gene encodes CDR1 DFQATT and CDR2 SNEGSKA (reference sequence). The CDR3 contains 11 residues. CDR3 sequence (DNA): TGCAGTGCTAGAGTCCGATGGGGAGCTTTCTTT. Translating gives CSARVRWGAFF.

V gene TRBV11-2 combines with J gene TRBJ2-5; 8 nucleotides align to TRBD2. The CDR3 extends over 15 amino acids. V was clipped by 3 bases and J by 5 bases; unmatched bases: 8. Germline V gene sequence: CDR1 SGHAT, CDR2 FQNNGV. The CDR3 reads CASSLVGRGGETQYF. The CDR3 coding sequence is TGTGCCAGCAGCTTGGTCGGTCGGGGGGGGGAGACCCAGTACTTC.

CDR3 sequence (DNA): TGTGCCAGCAGCTTAGCGGATGGATTGGATACGCAGTATTTT. This encodes CASSLADGLDTQYF. This chain uses TRBV5-5 with TRBJ2-3; possible D gene TRBD2, 5 bases. From germline, CDR1 is SGHKS and CDR2 YYEKEE (reference sequence). The CDR3 runs to 14 residues. Trimming removed 2 bases at V and 6 bases at J, with 13 bases between.

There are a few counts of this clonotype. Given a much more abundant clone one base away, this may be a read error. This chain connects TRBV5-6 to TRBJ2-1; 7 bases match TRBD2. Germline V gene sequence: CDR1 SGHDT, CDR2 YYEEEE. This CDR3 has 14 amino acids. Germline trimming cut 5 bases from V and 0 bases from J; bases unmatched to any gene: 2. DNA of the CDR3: TGTGCCAGCAGGTCGGGGGGCTCCTACAATGAGCAGTTCTTC. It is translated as CASRSGGSYNEQFF.

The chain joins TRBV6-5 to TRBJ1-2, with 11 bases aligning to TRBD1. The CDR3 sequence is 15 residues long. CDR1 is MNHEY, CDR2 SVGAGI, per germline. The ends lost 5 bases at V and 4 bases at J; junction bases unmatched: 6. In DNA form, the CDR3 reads TGTGCCAGCAGTAGGGACAGGGGGAGTAGCTATGGCTACACCTTC. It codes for CASSRDRGSSYGYTF.

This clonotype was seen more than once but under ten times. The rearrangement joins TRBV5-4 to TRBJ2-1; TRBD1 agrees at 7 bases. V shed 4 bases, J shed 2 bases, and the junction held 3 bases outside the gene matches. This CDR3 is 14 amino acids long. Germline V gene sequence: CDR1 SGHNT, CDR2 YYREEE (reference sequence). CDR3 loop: CASSTGQAYNEQFF. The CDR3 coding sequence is TGTGCCAGCAGCACTGGACAGGCCTACAATGAGCAGTTCTTC.

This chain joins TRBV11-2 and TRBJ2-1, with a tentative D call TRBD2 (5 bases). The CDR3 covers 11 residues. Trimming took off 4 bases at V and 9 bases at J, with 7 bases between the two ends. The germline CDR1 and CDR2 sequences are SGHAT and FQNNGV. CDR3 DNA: TGTGCCAGCAGCTCGGGGAGTGAGCAGTTCTTC. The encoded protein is CASSSGSEQFF.

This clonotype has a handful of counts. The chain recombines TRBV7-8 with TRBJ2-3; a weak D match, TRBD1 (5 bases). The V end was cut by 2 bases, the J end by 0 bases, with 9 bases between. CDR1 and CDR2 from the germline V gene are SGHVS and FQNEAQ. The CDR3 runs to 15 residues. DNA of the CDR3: TGTGCCAGCAGCTTAAGGGGAATGAGCACAGATACGCAGTATTTT. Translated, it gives CASSLRGMSTDTQYF.

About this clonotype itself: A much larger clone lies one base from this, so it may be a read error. The CDR3 DNA follows: TGCGCCAGCACTCCGCAGCGGGGAAACACCGGGGAGCTGTCTTTT. Its protein product is CASTPQRGNTGELSF. The V call is TRBV4-1, the J call TRBJ2-2, with 7 positions matching TRBD2. Germline loops: CDR1 MGHRA, CDR2 YSYEKL. CDR3 size: 15 residues.

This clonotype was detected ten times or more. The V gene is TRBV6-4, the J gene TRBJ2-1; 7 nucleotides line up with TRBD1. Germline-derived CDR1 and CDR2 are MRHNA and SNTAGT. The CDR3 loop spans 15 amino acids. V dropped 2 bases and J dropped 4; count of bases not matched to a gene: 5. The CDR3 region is CASSDTTGAYNEQFF. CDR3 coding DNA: TGTGCCAGCAGTGACACCACAGGGGCGTACAATGAGCAGTTCTTC.

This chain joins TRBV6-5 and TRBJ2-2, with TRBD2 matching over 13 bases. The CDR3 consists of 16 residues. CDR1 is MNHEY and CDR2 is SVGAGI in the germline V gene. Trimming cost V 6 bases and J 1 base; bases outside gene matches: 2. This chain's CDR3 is CASRRTSGGNTGELFF. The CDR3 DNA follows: TGTGCCAGCAGAAGGACTAGCGGGGGGAACACCGGGGAGCTGTTTTTT.

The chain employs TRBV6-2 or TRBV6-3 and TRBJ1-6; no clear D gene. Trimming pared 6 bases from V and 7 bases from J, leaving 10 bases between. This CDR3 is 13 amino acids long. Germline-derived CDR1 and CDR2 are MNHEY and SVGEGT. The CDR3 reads CASSVLENSPLHF. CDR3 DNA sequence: TGTGCCAGCAGCGTTCTTGAGAATTCACCCCTCCACTTT.

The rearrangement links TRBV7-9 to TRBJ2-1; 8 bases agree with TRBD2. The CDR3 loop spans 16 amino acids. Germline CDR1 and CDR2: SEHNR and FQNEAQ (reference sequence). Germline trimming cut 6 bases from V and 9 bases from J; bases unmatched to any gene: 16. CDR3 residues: CASSSPLAGGMGEQFF. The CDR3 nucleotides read TGTGCCAGCAGTTCCCCCTTGGCGGGGGGCATGGGTGAGCAGTTCTTC.

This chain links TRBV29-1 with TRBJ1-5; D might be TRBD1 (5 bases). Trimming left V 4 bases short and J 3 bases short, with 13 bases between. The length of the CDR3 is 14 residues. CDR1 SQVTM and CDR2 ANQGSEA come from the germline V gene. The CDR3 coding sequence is TGCAGCGTTGGTGAGGCAGGGAACAATCAGCCCCAGCATTTT. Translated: CSVGEAGNNQPQHF.

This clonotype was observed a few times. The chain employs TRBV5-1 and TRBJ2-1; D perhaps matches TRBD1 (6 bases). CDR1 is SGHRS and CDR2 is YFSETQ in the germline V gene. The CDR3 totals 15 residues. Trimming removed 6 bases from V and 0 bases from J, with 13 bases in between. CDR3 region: CASTRQASSYNEQFF. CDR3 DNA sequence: TGCGCCAGCACCCGACAGGCGAGCTCCTACAATGAGCAGTTCTTC.

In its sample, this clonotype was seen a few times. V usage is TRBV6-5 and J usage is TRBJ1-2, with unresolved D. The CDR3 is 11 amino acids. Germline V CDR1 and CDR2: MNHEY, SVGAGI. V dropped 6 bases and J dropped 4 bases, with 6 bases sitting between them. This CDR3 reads CASRDFYGYTF. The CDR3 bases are TGTGCCAGCAGGGACTTCTATGGCTACACCTTC.

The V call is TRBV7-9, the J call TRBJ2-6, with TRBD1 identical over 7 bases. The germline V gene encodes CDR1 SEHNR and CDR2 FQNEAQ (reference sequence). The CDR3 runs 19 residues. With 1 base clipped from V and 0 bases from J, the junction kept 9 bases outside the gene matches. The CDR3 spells CASSLETLGQISGANVLTF. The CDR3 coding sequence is TGTGCCAGCAGCTTAGAAACCTTGGGACAGATCTCTGGGGCCAACGTCCTGACTTTC.

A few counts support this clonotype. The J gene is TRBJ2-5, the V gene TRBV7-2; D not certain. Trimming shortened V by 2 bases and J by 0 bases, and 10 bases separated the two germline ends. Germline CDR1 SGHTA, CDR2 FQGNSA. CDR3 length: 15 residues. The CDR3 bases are TGTGCCAGCAGCTTACCCAGTTGGTACCAAGAGACCCAGTACTTC. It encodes CASSLPSWYQETQYF.

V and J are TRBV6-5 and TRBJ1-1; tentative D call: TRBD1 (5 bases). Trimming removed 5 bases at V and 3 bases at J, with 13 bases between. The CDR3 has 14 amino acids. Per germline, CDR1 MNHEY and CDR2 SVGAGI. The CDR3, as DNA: TGTGCCAGCAGTAAATCAGGGCGAGACACTGAAGCTTTCTTT. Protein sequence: CASSKSGRDTEAFF.

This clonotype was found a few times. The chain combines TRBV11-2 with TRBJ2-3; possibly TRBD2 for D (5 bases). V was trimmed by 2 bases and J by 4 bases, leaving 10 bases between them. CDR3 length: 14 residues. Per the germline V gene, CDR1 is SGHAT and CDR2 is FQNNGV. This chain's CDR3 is CASSLRGSADTQYF. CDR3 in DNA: TGTGCCAGCAGCTTACGGGGTAGCGCAGATACGCAGTATTTT.

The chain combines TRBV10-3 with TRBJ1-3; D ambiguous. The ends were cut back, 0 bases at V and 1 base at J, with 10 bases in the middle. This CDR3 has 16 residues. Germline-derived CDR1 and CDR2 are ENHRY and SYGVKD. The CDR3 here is CAISESAVLSGNTIYF. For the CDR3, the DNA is TGTGCCATCAGTGAGTCTGCGGTCCTGTCTGGAAACACCATATATTTT.